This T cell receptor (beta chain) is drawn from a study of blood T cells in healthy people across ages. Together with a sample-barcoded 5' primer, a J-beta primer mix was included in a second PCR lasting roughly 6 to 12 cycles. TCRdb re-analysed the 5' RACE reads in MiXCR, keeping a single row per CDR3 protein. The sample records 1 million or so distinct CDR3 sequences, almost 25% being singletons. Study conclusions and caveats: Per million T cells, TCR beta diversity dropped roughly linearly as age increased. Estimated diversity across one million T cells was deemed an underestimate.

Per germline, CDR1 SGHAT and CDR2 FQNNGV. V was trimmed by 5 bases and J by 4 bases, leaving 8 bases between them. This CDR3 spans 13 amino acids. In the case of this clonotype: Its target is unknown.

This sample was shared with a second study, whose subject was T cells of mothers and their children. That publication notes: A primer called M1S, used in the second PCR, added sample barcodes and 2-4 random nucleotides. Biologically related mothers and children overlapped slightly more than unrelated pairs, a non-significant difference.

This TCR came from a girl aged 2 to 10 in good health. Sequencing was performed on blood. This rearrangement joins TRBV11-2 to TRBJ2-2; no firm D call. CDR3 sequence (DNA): TGTGCCAGCAGCCTCTTGAGCACCGGGGAGCTGTTTTTT. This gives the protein CASSLLSTGELFF.